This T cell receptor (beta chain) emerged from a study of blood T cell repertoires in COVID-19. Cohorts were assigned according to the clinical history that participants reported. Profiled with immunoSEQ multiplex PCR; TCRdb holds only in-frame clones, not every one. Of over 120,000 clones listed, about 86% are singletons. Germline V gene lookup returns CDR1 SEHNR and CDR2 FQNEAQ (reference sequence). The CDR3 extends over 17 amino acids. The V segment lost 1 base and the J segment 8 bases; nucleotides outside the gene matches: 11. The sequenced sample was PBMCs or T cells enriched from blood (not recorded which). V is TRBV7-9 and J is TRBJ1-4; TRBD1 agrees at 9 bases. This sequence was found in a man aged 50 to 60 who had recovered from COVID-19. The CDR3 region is CASSLGLSGQGREKLFF. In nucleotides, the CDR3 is TGTGCCAGCAGCTTAGGTCTATCGGGACAGGGACGAGAAAAACTGTTTTTT. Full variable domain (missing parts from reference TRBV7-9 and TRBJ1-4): DTGVSQNPRHKITKRGQNVTFRCDPISEHNRLYWYRQTLGQGPEFLTYFQNEAQLEKSRLLSDRFSAERPKGSFSTLEIQRTEQGDSAMYLCASSLGLSGQGREKLFFGSGTQLSVL.